Sequencing of this TCR beta chain was carried out in a study of shared clonotypes between healthy human individuals. Study outcomes and limitations: With a handful of donors compared, approximately 5.5% of naive CD4 clonotypes were shared. Compared with memory subsets, naive subsets generally had larger estimated richness.

The germline gives CDR1 SGHRS, CDR2 YFSETQ. The V end was cut by 2 bases, the J end by 3 bases, with 11 bases between. The CDR3 sequence is 14 residues long. As to this clone: The target antigen is unknown.

Sorted-subset replicate PCR reactions contained roughly 200 ng DNA, corresponding to some 28,000 T cell genomes. Profiled with immunoSEQ multiplex PCR; TCRdb holds only in-frame clones, not every one. This table holds 2.3 million or so clones, more than 80% found once. The rearrangement links TRBV5-1 to TRBJ2-5; tentative D call: TRBD2 (5 bases). Sequenced input: naive CD4+ T cells from PBMCs. Described subset: CD45RA+ positively selected. The clonotype originates from a young man in good health. Some clones in this sample may be carry-over from other donors' samples. The CDR3 DNA sequence: TGCGCCAGCAGCTTCGGGGTGTGGGAAGAGACCCAGTACTTC. Protein product: CASSFGVWEETQYF.